This TCR beta chain was identified in a study of T cell repertoires in cytomegalovirus infection. Overall study: Indications came from public TCR beta signatures; they pointed to CMV infection and to a matching HLA type.

There are 13 residues in the CDR3. V lost 2 bases, J lost 5 bases, and 7 bases lay in between. Germline V gene sequence: CDR1 MNHEY, CDR2 SVGAGI. Study-wide points: CMV-specific TCR beta clonotypes restricted by HLA-C were the ones dominating the ex vivo response. Public TCR beta family frequency separated CMV-and-HLA carriers, including in an independent cohort.

One entry per CDR3 protein results from TCRdb running MiXCR on the reads. The sample records approximately 200,000 distinct CDR3 sequences, approximately 22% being singletons. This clonotype was seen many times. Antigen specificity is unknown. The V gene is TRBV6-5, the J gene TRBJ2-1, with D perhaps TRBD1 (5 bases). The receptor was derived from a human donor in good health (CMV status not recorded). Some clones in this sample may be carry-over from other donors' samples. Sequencing was done on a sample of CD8+ T cells from PBMCs. The CDR3 DNA sequence: TGTGCCAGCAGTTACGGGGCCAACAATGAGCAGTTCTTC. It encodes CASSYGANNEQFF.